The rows below give T cell receptor beta chains drawn from one sample of a study of blood T cell repertoires in COVID-19. The method was immunoSEQ multiplex PCR; TCRdb's version includes in-frame clones alone and lacks a portion of them. The sample holds about 220,000 clones; 75% to 85% are singletons and the top ten take roughly 2.2%. Sequencing was carried out using peripheral blood. The receptors were sampled from a woman between 65 and 79 years old with COVID-19, enrolled during active disease. The CDR3 runs from the conserved cysteine through the conserved F or W.

v_gene: TRBV29-1; CDR3aa: CSVDRTSGRAGNEQFF
v_gene: TRBV5-4; CDR3aa: CASSLRTGGPDTQYF
v_gene: TRBV24-1; CDR3aa: CATSDRGDWNNEQFF
v_gene: TRBV18; CDR3aa: CASSEQGELFF
v_gene: TRBV19; CDR3aa: CASTRSRQTRNTGELFF
v_gene: TRBV7-9; CDR3aa: CASSWTGGVNEKLFF
v_gene: TRBV6-5; CDR3aa: CASSYSTASGEAFF
v_gene: TRBV19; CDR3aa: CASSPRGQAHEKLFF
v_gene: TRBV5-1; CDR3aa: CASSWDIQTNVLTF
v_gene: TRBV18; CDR3aa: CASSPGNNNSPLHF
v_gene: TRBV5-4; CDR3aa: CASSLALGRDTEAFF
v_gene: TRBV24-1; CDR3aa: CATSDRTSGITGELFF
v_gene: TRBV5-4; CDR3aa: CASSPGGWGGTDTQYF
v_gene: TRBV3-1/TRBV3-2; CDR3aa: CASSPVGSGSFGTQYF
v_gene: TRBV25-1; CDR3aa: CASSEFVGTGHTEAFF
v_gene: TRBV27; CDR3aa: CASRLSNQPQHF
v_gene: TRBV27; CDR3aa: CASREEYNQPQHF
v_gene: TRBV15; CDR3aa: CATSSQRTGSYEQYF
v_gene: TRBV29-1; CDR3aa: CSVRVTRGFSYEQYF
v_gene: TRBV7-2; CDR3aa: CASSLTGFSYEQYF